These 32 T cell receptor beta chains share one sample of origin, sequenced in a study of T cells in women clearing cervical HPV infection. The protocol was immunoSEQ multiplex PCR, while the TCRdb copy is restricted to in-frame clones and leaves out a portion. This table holds 25,000 to 30,000 clones. The specimen sequenced was blood buffy coat. The receptors shown here come from a woman between 18 and 70 years old with a cervical HPV16 infection that either progressed to CIN3+ or cleared (not recorded which).

Comment on this clone: The read falls 3 residues short of the CDR3 end, and the missing part is taken from the germline J gene. The rearrangement links TRBV20-1 to TRBJ1-2; D call uncertain. The CDR3 totals 14 residues. The V gene lost 5 bases and the J gene lost 7 bases, with 20 bases spanning the gap. The germline V gene has CDR1 DFQATT and CDR2 SNEGSKA (reference sequence). CDR3 region: CSADQKEGLRGYTF. The sequenced part of the CDR3 DNA is TGCAGTGCTGACCAAAAAGAGGGTTTGCGTGGC.

For this clone: The missing CDR3 end, 3 residues past where the read stops, is filled in from the germline J gene. J is TRBJ2-3 and V is TRBV5-1; 10 bases fit TRBD2. The germline CDR1 and CDR2 sequences are SGHRS and YFSETQ. J was trimmed by 6 bases and V by 0 bases; bases with no gene match: 1. CDR3 length: 14 residues. The CDR3 reads CASSLGSGRDTQYF. The DNA read from the CDR3 is TGCGCCAGCAGCTTGGGTAGCGGGAGGGATACG.

As to this clone: The read ends 3 residues early relative to the CDR3; the germline J gene fills the gap. This chain uses TRBV7-9 with TRBJ1-2, with D perhaps TRBD1 (5 bases). This CDR3 is built from 14 residues. Germline CDR1 is SEHNR and CDR2 is FQNEAQ (reference sequence). The DNA read from the CDR3 is TGTGCCAGCAGCTTATTACCCAGGGATTCGGGC. Protein product: CASSLLPRDSG. The entire CDR3 protein reads CASSLLPRDSGYTF.

As to this clone: Read sequence stops 3 residues before the CDR3 end, and the germline J gene provides the missing end. This chain connects TRBV29-1 to TRBJ2-3, with D possibly TRBD1 on 5 matching bases. Trimming shortened V by 7 bases and J by 6 bases, and 17 bases separated the two germline ends. This CDR3 comprises 13 residues. Germline-derived CDR1 and CDR2 are SQVTM and ANQGSEA. The CDR3 region is CSGIQGSGDTQYF. Partial CDR3 DNA: TGCAGCGGCATTCAGGGTTCCGGCGATACG.

In regard to this clone: The read terminates 3 residues ahead of where the CDR3 ends, so the germline J gene completes it. The rearrangement links TRBV2 to TRBJ1-2; TRBD1 might be the D (5 bases). This CDR3 has 16 residues. The germline CDR1 and CDR2 sequences are SNHLY and FYNNEI. The CDR3 protein is CASSFPPGGGTYDYTF. The DNA read from the CDR3 is TGTGCCAGCAGTTTTCCGCCCGGCGGGGGAACCTACGAC.

Regarding this clone: Read sequence stops 3 residues before the CDR3 end, and the germline J gene provides the missing end. This chain joins TRBV7-3 and TRBJ2-3, with 7 bases fitting TRBD1. Unmatched junction bases numbered 7, after V lost 6 bases and J lost 7 bases. Germline CDR1 reads SGHTA; CDR2 reads FQGTGA. The CDR3 contains 13 residues. CDR3 protein: CASSPGGRHTQYF. The sequenced CDR3 bases are TGTGCCAGCAGTCCAGGGGGTAGGCATACG.

On this clone: The read comes to an end 3 residues before the CDR3 does, leaving the germline J gene to fill in the end. The chain is built from TRBV6-2 or TRBV6-3 and TRBJ2-5; TRBD2 matches 7 bases. With 2 bases clipped from V and 1 base from J, the junction kept 4 bases outside the gene matches. The length of the CDR3 is 15 residues. Per germline, CDR1 MNHEY and CDR2 SVGEGT. The DNA read from the CDR3 is TGTGCCAGCAGTTACGATGCTAGCGGCCAAGAGACC. Translation gives CASSYDASGQET. The complete CDR3 sequence is CASSYDASGQETQYF.

A word on this clone: Sequencing ends 3 residues short of the CDR3 end; the germline J gene provides the rest. The rearrangement joins TRBV2 to TRBJ2-5; 8 positions agree with TRBD1. V was clipped by 7 bases and J by 6 bases; unmatched bases: 13. This CDR3 contains 15 residues. Germline-derived CDR1 and CDR2 are SNHLY and FYNNEI. The CDR3 loop is CASIIVRDRGQTQYF. CDR3 bases read: TGTGCCAGCATTATAGTCCGAGACAGGGGCCAGACC.

Turning to this clone: The read gets to within 3 residues of the CDR3 end, and the germline J gene fills in the rest. The V gene is TRBV6-2 or TRBV6-3, the J gene TRBJ1-2; D is possibly TRBD1 (6 bases). CDR1 MNHEY and CDR2 SVGEGT come from the germline V gene. The CDR3 totals 14 residues. The CDR3 loop reads CASSYSDSSYDYTF. Partial CDR3 DNA: TGTGCCAGCAGTTACTCGGACAGTTCCTACGAC.

This CDR3 is CASSLRTGLNYGYTF. The CDR3 DNA, read in part, is TGTGCCAGCAGCCTTCGGACAGGACTAAACTATGGC. The chain joins TRBV5-6 to TRBJ1-2, with 7 positions matching TRBD1. The observed sequence ends 3 residues before the CDR3 terminus, with the missing tail filled in from the germline J gene. CDR1 SGHDT and CDR2 YYEEEE come from the germline V gene. J gave up 2 bases and V 4 bases, and 8 bases lay outside the gene matches. The CDR3 loop spans 15 amino acids.

As concerns this clone: The CDR3 end is not reached by the read, which stops 3 residues before it; the germline J gene fills it in. The chain combines TRBV20-1 with TRBJ2-5; possibly TRBD1 for D (6 bases). This CDR3 contains 14 residues. V lost 3 bases to trimming and J lost 1 base, with 12 bases between them. Germline V CDR1 and CDR2: DFQATT, SNEGSKA (reference sequence). The sequenced CDR3 bases are TGCAGTGCTAGGACCGGGACACCCCAAGAGACC. Translated: CSARTGTPQET. The CDR3, in full, reads CSARTGTPQETQYF.

Points on this clone: Read coverage stops 3 residues before the CDR3 terminus; the germline J gene supplies the remainder. This rearrangement joins TRBV13 to TRBJ1-3, with D unclear. This CDR3 spans 14 amino acids. The germline V and J ends were trimmed by 3 bases and 2 bases, with 8 bases remaining between them. Looked up from germline, CDR1 is PRHDT and CDR2 is FYEKMQ (reference sequence). The CDR3 protein is CASSFQAPGNTIYF. The CDR3 bases that were read are TGTGCCAGCAGCTTCCAGGCCCCTGGAAACACC.

As to this clone: The read ends 3 residues before the CDR3 terminus; that terminus is restored from the germline J gene. The chain uses TRBV30 and TRBJ1-5; maybe TRBD1 (6 bases). The germline CDR1 and CDR2 sequences are GTSNPN and SVGIG (reference sequence). V was clipped by 5 bases and J by 3 bases, with 17 bases between them. The CDR3 contains 15 residues. CDR3 sequence reads: CAWAGGTGNNQPQHF. Partial CDR3 DNA: TGTGCCTGGGCGGGGGGCACTGGGAACAATCAGCCC.

In the case of this clone: At one of its ends the junction is not consistent with the germline gene, which may arise from a read error. The read ends 3 residues early relative to the CDR3; the germline J gene fills the gap. Other DNA variants within this sample encode the same CDR3. The chain couples TRBV5-1 to TRBJ1-3; D gene uncertain. The germline CDR1 and CDR2 sequences are SGHRS and YFSETQ. The CDR3 is made up of 15 amino acids. CDR3: CASSPRTFSGNTIYF. The sequenced CDR3 bases are TGCGCCAGCAGCCCTAGGACTTTCTCTGGAAACACT.

Concerning this clone: The read terminates 3 residues ahead of where the CDR3 ends, so the germline J gene completes it. The chain links TRBV29-1 to TRBJ2-1; tentatively, D is TRBD2 (6 bases). Germline V gene sequence: CDR1 SQVTM, CDR2 ANQGSEA. The length of the CDR3 is 14 residues. V lost 2 bases and J lost 7, with 15 bases in between. CDR3 in amino acids: CSVEIGRGRNEQFF. Incomplete CDR3 DNA: TGCAGCGTTGAAATCGGGCGGGGCCGGAATGAG.

A note on this clone: With the read ending 3 residues before the CDR3 end, the germline J gene is used to fill in that end. V and J are TRBV20-1 and TRBJ2-2, with TRBD1 matching over 11 bases. The CDR3 spans 17 residues. Germline V CDR1 and CDR2: DFQATT, SNEGSKA (reference sequence). Losses at the gene ends were 1 base for V and 4 bases for J; bases not matched to a gene: 8. The part of the CDR3 DNA that was read is TGCAGTGCTAGAGTCCTGGGAGGGACAGGGGGCACCGGGGAG. This encodes CSARVLGGTGGTGE. The CDR3 in full is CSARVLGGTGGTGELFF.

With regard to this clone: Read sequence stops 3 residues before the CDR3 end, and the germline J gene provides the missing end. The chain links TRBV5-1 to TRBJ2-4; 9 bases fit TRBD1. Germline V gene data show CDR1 as SGHRS and CDR2 as YFSETQ. V dropped 4 bases and J dropped 9; count of bases not matched to a gene: 8. CDR3 size: 14 residues. The CDR3 bases that were read are TGCGCCAGCAGCCCCCGGACAGGGGAAGGCATT. It specifies CASSPRTGEGI. The entire CDR3 sequence reads CASSPRTGEGIQYF.

The CDR3 sequence: CANRDSLHGYTF. Incomplete CDR3 DNA: TGTGCCAATCGGGACTCCTTACATGGC. The chain couples TRBV19 to TRBJ1-2; weak D call: TRBD1 (5 bases). The read comes to an end 3 residues before the CDR3 does, leaving the germline J gene to fill in the end. The V gene's germline CDR1 is LNHDA and CDR2 SQIVND (reference sequence). The V end was cut by 10 bases, the J end by 6 bases, with 15 bases between. This CDR3 has 12 residues.

On this clone itself: With the read ending 3 residues before the CDR3 end, the germline J gene is used to fill in that end. The gene calls are TRBV5-1 and TRBJ2-7, with TRBD2 matching 10 bases. Germline CDR1 is SGHRS and CDR2 is YFSETQ. Trimming at V came to 0 bases and at J to 0 bases, leaving 6 bases not matched to a gene. The CDR3 has 17 amino acids. The CDR3 DNA, read in part, is TGCGCCAGCAGCTTGGCCAAGACTAGCGGGTCCTCCTACGAG. This translates into CASSLAKTSGSSYE. The full CDR3 reads CASSLAKTSGSSYEQYF.

In regard to this clone: Read sequence stops 3 residues before the CDR3 end, and the germline J gene provides the missing end. The rearrangement joins TRBV30 to TRBJ1-5; a weak D match, TRBD1 (5 bases). The germline V and J ends were trimmed by 3 bases and 6 bases, with 15 bases remaining between them. The germline gives CDR1 GTSNPN, CDR2 SVGIG (reference sequence). This CDR3 is 14 amino acids long. This CDR3 is CAWSPLQGGQPQHF. CDR3 bases read: TGTGCCTGGAGCCCCCTGCAGGGCGGTCAGCCC.

A word on this clone: Read sequence stops 3 residues before the CDR3 end, and the germline J gene provides the missing end. This chain joins TRBV11-3 and TRBJ2-1; tentative D call: TRBD2 (5 bases). Germline V lookup: CDR1 SGHNT, CDR2 YENEEA. The CDR3 has 15 amino acids. V lost 1 base and J lost 2, with 9 bases in between. The CDR3 bases that were read are TGTGCCAGCAGCTTAGTTGGGCGGGCCTACAATGAG. Translation gives CASSLVGRAYNE. The full CDR3 reads CASSLVGRAYNEQFF. The full variable domain, in which reference TRBV11-3 and TRBJ2-1 provide the parts outside the CDR3, is EAGVVQSPRYKIIEKKQPVAFWCNPISGHNTLYWYLQNLGQGPELLIRYENEEAVDDSQLPKDRFSAERLKGVDSTLKIQPAELGDSAVYLCASSLVGRAYNEQFFGPGTRLTVL.

Details on this clone: The read falls 3 residues short of the CDR3 end, and the missing part is taken from the germline J gene. The chain recombines TRBV18 with TRBJ1-4; D uncertain. The CDR3 spans 12 residues. CDR1 and CDR2 from the germline V gene are KGHSH and LQKENI. The CDR3 loop is CASSSYNSPLFF. The CDR3 DNA, read in part, is TGTGCCAGCTCATCCTATAATTCACCA. The complete variable domain, with remaining parts taken from reference TRBV18 and TRBJ1-4, reads NAGVMQNPRHLVRRRGQEARLRCSPMKGHSHVYWYRQLPEEGLKFMVYLQKENIIDESGMPKERFSAEFPKEGPSILRIQQVVRGDSAAYFCASSSYNSPLFFGSGTQLSVL.

With regard to this clone: The sequence runs out 3 residues before the end of the CDR3; the remainder is reconstructed from the germline J gene. The rearrangement links TRBV19 to TRBJ2-7, with a possible D match to TRBD1 (5 bases). Looked up from germline, CDR1 is LNHDA and CDR2 is SQIVND (reference sequence). The CDR3 runs to 14 residues. Trimming stripped 6 bases from V and 0 bases from J, with 12 bases between. The chain's CDR3 is CASSPWTSSYEQYF. The DNA read from the CDR3 is TGTGCCAGTAGCCCCTGGACAAGCTCCTACGAG.

With respect to this clone: The read ends 3 residues shy of where the CDR3 ends; the end is completed using the germline J gene. The chain uses TRBV5-6 and TRBJ1-3, with TRBD1 as a possible D gene (5 bases). V lost 4 bases, J lost 2 bases, and 10 bases lay in between. CDR1 and CDR2 from the germline V gene are SGHDT and YYEEEE. This CDR3 is built from 14 residues. CDR3 DNA, as far as it was read: TGTGCCAGCAGCCCGACGGGGGCTGGAAACACC. Protein product: CASSPTGAGNT. The whole CDR3 sequence reads CASSPTGAGNTIYF.

A remark on this clone: The CDR3 end is not reached by the read, which stops 3 residues before it; the germline J gene fills it in. The chain uses TRBV5-1 and TRBJ2-7; 7 nucleotides match TRBD1. CDR1 and CDR2 from the germline V gene are SGHRS and YFSETQ. This CDR3 region has 14 residues. V lost 1 base, J lost 4 bases, and 5 bases stayed unmatched. CDR3 in amino acids: CASSLQGVEYEQYF. The CDR3 DNA, read in part, is TGCGCCAGCAGCTTGCAGGGGGTGGAATACGAG.

Notes on this clone: The read falls 3 residues short of the CDR3 end, and the missing part is taken from the germline J gene. V gene TRBV7-6 combines with J gene TRBJ2-1, with 11 bases aligning to TRBD2. The CDR3 covers 15 residues. V shed 4 bases, J shed 7 bases, and the junction held 6 bases outside the gene matches. Per germline, CDR1 SGHVS and CDR2 FNYEAQ. The part of the CDR3 DNA that was read is TGTGCCAGCAGCTCCCTAGCGGGAGGAAGGAATGAG. Translated: CASSSLAGGRNE. The whole CDR3 sequence reads CASSSLAGGRNEQFF.

As regards this clone: With the read ending 3 residues before the CDR3 end, the germline J gene is used to fill in that end. Different DNA sequences within this sample yield the same CDR3. The rearrangement uses TRBV18 and TRBJ1-3; the match to TRBD1 covers 8 bases. Trimming removed 0 bases from V and 7 bases from J; junction bases left unmatched: 8. The CDR3 spans 16 residues. Germline V gene sequence: CDR1 KGHSH, CDR2 LQKENI. The CDR3: CASSPPQGTGVNTIYF. The sequenced CDR3 bases are TGTGCCAGCTCACCACCGCAGGGGACAGGAGTTAACACC.

CDR3 DNA, as far as it was read: TGTGCCAGCTCACCTCTGGGACAGGCCTCTCTCAATGAG. Protein: CASSPLGQASLNE. The whole CDR3 reads CASSPLGQASLNEQFF. The V call is TRBV18, the J call TRBJ2-1, with 8 bases fitting TRBD1. The missing CDR3 end, 3 residues past where the read stops, is filled in from the germline J gene. The length of the CDR3 is 16 residues. Germline V gene sequence: CDR1 KGHSH, CDR2 LQKENI. The J segment lost 6 bases and the V segment lost 3 bases, leaving 10 bases of the junction unmatched. Using reference TRBV18 and TRBJ2-1 for the parts outside the CDR3, the full variable domain is NAGVMQNPRHLVRRRGQEARLRCSPMKGHSHVYWYRQLPEEGLKFMVYLQKENIIDESGMPKERFSAEFPKEGPSILRIQQVVRGDSAAYFCASSPLGQASLNEQFFGPGTRLTVL.

About this clone itself: Sequencing ends 3 residues short of the CDR3 end; the germline J gene provides the rest. The chain joins TRBV7-2 to TRBJ2-4, with D perhaps matching TRBD2 (6 bases). CDR3 length equals 14 residues. Germline V CDR1 and CDR2: SGHTA, FQGNSA. CDR3 region: CASRPTSLDYGQYF. The covered CDR3 bases are TGTGCCAGCAGGCCTACATCTTTGGACTATGGT.

Concerning this clone itself: The CDR3 is cut off 3 residues early in the read; its end comes from the germline J gene. The J gene is TRBJ2-3, the V gene TRBV19; TRBD1 matches at 7 bases. With 5 bases clipped from V and 5 bases from J, the junction kept 10 bases outside the gene matches. Germline loops: CDR1 LNHDA, CDR2 SQIVND (reference sequence). This CDR3 region has 15 residues. The CDR3 DNA, read in part, is TGTGCCAGTAGTGGGCTAACAGGGGCGGAAGATACG. This gives the protein CASSGLTGAEDT. The whole CDR3 protein is CASSGLTGAEDTQYF.

Measured by frequency, this clone is medium-sized. The read gets to within 3 residues of the CDR3 end, and the germline J gene fills in the rest. Other DNA sequences in this specimen translate into the identical CDR3. V gene TRBV20-1 combines with J gene TRBJ2-2; TRBD2 agrees at 9 bases. Germline V gives CDR1 DFQATT, CDR2 SNEGSKA (reference sequence). This CDR3 is 14 amino acids long. The V and J ends lost 3 bases and 1 base, in that order; junction bases with no gene match: 0. The CDR3 is CSARTSGNTGELFF. The sequenced CDR3 bases are TGCAGTGCTAGGACTAGCGGGAACACCGGGGAG.

Concerning this clone itself: The read comes to an end 3 residues before the CDR3 does, leaving the germline J gene to fill in the end. The V gene is TRBV7-8, the J gene TRBJ2-3; 7 positions agree with TRBD1. J lost 0 bases, V lost 2 bases, and 8 bases had no gene match. Per the germline V gene, CDR1 is SGHVS and CDR2 is FQNEAQ. The CDR3 sequence is 17 residues long. The CDR3: CASSLRPRQGSTDTQYF. The part of the CDR3 DNA that was read is TGTGCCAGCAGCTTAAGACCAAGACAGGGAAGCACAGATACG.